A selection of T cell receptor beta chains follows, all from one sample in a study of T cell responses to AZD1222 COVID-19 vaccine. Sequencing was performed with immunoSEQ multiplex PCR; in TCRdb, only in-frame clones are kept and a portion is missing. The sample has more than 140,000 clones, about 91% seen once. Sequenced material: peripheral blood, taken on day 0 of MenACWY control vaccination. All receptors derive from an adult in good health. Each CDR3 is given with its conserved first and last residue. Each record gives: V gene, D gene, clone size, J gene, CDR3 protein, CDR3 DNA. The D gene is left open where the match is weak. Not every row has a clone size; where given, it reads once, few, many or a size class.

TRBV19,.,.,TRBJ1-3,CASLGNTIYF,TGTGCTTCACTTGGAAACACCATATATTTT
TRBV4-1,.,.,TRBJ1-1,CASSQISGRLSEAFF,TGCGCCAGCAGCCAAATCTCCGGGCGTCTGAGCGAAGCTTTCTTT
TRBV10-3,.,.,TRBJ2-1,CAISPRGGYNEQFF,TGTGCCATCAGTCCTCGAGGCGGTTACAATGAGCAGTTCTTC
TRBV4-1,TRBD1,few,TRBJ1-5,CASSQIAGTENQPQHF,TGCGCCAGCAGCCAAATCGCCGGGACAGAGAATCAGCCCCAGCATTTT
TRBV5-1,.,.,TRBJ1-1,CASSAQVTGNTEAFF,TGCGCCAGCAGCGCGCAAGTCACAGGGAACACTGAAGCTTTCTTT
TRBV7-6,TRBD1,.,TRBJ2-3,CASSLSLATGEDTQYF,TGTGCCAGCAGCTTAAGTTTGGCAACAGGGGAAGATACGCAGTATTTT
TRBV5-1,.,.,TRBJ2-5,CATKGEAAEQETQYF,TGCGCCACCAAGGGGGAAGCAGCGGAGCAAGAGACCCAGTACTTC
TRBV2,.,.,TRBJ1-6,CASTGNSPLHF,TGTGCCAGCACTGGTAATTCACCCCTCCACTTT
TRBV28,.,.,TRBJ2-4,CASRPSEQAKNIQYF,TGTGCCAGCCGGCCGTCCGAGCAGGCCAAAAACATTCAGTACTTC
TRBV6-1,.,.,TRBJ1-2,CASSDRGEYGYTF,TGTGCCAGCAGTGACAGGGGTGAATATGGCTACACCTTC
TRBV7-3,TRBD2,.,TRBJ2-7,CASSPTAGGYDEQYF,TGTGCCAGCAGCCCCACGGCGGGAGGATATGACGAGCAGTACTTC
TRBV10-3,TRBD2,.,TRBJ2-7,CAISEPLGSGRADEQYF,TGTGCCATCAGTGAGCCCCTTGGGAGCGGGAGGGCCGACGAGCAGTACTTC
TRBV7-8,.,.,TRBJ2-1,CASRVEARSPGEQFF,TGTGCCAGCAGGGTAGAGGCTCGGAGCCCTGGTGAGCAGTTCTTC
TRBV7-8,TRBD1,.,TRBJ1-1,CASSLGGDRGLAFF,TGTGCCAGCAGCTTAGGGGGAGACAGGGGGCTGGCTTTCTTT
TRBV4-1,TRBD2,once,TRBJ2-7,CASSQAIAGALSEQYF,TGCGCCAGCAGCCAAGCGATAGCGGGTGCCCTCTCGGAGCAGTACTTC
TRBV27,.,.,TRBJ2-7,CASSTDVRGTYEQYF,TGTGCCAGCAGCACCGATGTGAGGGGAACCTACGAGCAGTACTTC
TRBV27,.,.,TRBJ2-2,CASRRDRHGELFF,TGTGCCAGCCGACGGGATAGGCACGGGGAGCTGTTTTTT
TRBV28,.,.,TRBJ2-5,CASSLVVKQQETQYF,TGTGCCAGCAGTTTAGTCGTGAAGCAACAAGAGACCCAGTACTTC
TRBV9,TRBD1,.,TRBJ1-2,CASSGRDRLYGYTF,TGTGCCAGCAGCGGCCGGGACAGACTCTATGGCTACACCTTC
TRBV5-8,TRBD1,.,TRBJ1-1,CASSLQGRGTEAFF,TGTGCCAGCAGCTTACAGGGGAGGGGGACTGAAGCTTTCTTT
TRBV30,.,.,TRBJ1-2,CAWREGWSGGYTF,TGTGCCTGGAGAGAGGGGTGGTCCGGGGGCTACACCTTC
TRBV20-1,.,once,TRBJ2-1,CSASTGGAEFF,TGCAGTGCTTCGACTGGGGGGGCTGAGTTCTTC
TRBV2,.,.,TRBJ2-2,CASIGRLNTGELFF,TGTGCCAGCATAGGCAGGCTGAACACCGGGGAGCTGTTTTTT
TRBV2,TRBD1,.,TRBJ1-1,CASRGTGGGTEAFF,TGTGCCAGCAGGGGGACAGGGGGAGGAACTGAAGCTTTCTTT
TRBV28,.,once,TRBJ2-7,CATMGYKASYEQYF,TGTGCCACAATGGGATACAAGGCCTCCTACGAGCAGTACTTC
TRBV9,TRBD1,.,TRBJ1-1,CASSVGGQGAVRSFF,TGTGCCAGCAGCGTAGGTGGCCAGGGGGCCGTGAGATCTTTCTTT
TRBV2,.,.,TRBJ2-7,CASSVGIRSYEQYF,TGTGCCAGCAGTGTCGGGATAAGGTCCTACGAGCAGTACTTC
TRBV7-6,.,.,TRBJ2-5,CASSLAGGAPGTQYF,TGTGCCAGCAGCTTAGCGGGGGGGGCGCCGGGGACCCAGTACTTC
TRBV11-3,TRBD2,.,TRBJ2-1,CASSPGAGGTHEQFF,TGTGCCAGCAGCCCTGGGGCGGGAGGCACTCACGAGCAGTTCTTC
TRBV16,TRBD1,.,TRBJ1-2,CASSPDRANYGYTF,TGTGCCAGCAGCCCCGACAGGGCTAACTATGGCTACACCTTC
TRBV18,TRBD1,.,TRBJ1-6,CASSPRDRVSSPLHF,TGTGCCAGCTCACCGCGGGACAGGGTTAGCTCACCCCTCCACTTT
TRBV5-6,.,.,TRBJ1-2,CASSFYRDGYTF,TGTGCCAGCAGCTTCTACAGGGATGGCTACACCTTC
TRBV5-1,.,.,TRBJ1-1,CASRNVPGSAEAFF,TGCGCCAGCCGAAACGTCCCAGGGTCCGCTGAAGCTTTCTTT
TRBV2,TRBD1,once,TRBJ1-1,CASSTDRGTEAFF,TGTGCCAGCAGTACGGACAGGGGCACTGAAGCTTTCTTT
TRBV28,.,.,TRBJ2-7,CASSFLGGLGEQYF,TGTGCCAGCAGTTTTCTCGGGGGACTCGGCGAGCAGTACTTC
TRBV2,.,.,TRBJ2-1,CASSRTGTDSSYNEQFF,TGTGCCAGCAGTCGTACCGGGACCGATAGCTCCTACAATGAGCAGTTCTTC
TRBV18,.,.,TRBJ1-2,CASSPGTREGYGYTF,TGTGCCAGCTCACCGGGGACAAGGGAAGGCTATGGCTACACCTTC
TRBV27,.,.,TRBJ1-6,CASSFSDSPLHF,TGTGCCAGCAGTTTTTCGGATTCACCCCTCCACTTT
TRBV9,TRBD1,.,TRBJ2-2,CASSTTGGGTGELFF,TGTGCCAGCAGCACCACAGGGGGCGGCACCGGGGAGCTGTTTTTT
TRBV18,.,once,TRBJ1-4,CASSPTVNNEKLFF,TGTGCCAGCTCACCAACGGTTAATAATGAAAAACTGTTTTTT
TRBV5-4,TRBD1,.,TRBJ1-5,CASSFRGQGTISNQPQHF,TGTGCCAGCAGCTTCAGGGGACAGGGGACGATTAGCAATCAGCCCCAGCATTTT
TRBV28,.,.,TRBJ2-3,CASGPFTDTQYF,TGTGCCAGCGGGCCTTTCACAGATACGCAGTATTTT
TRBV24-1,.,.,TRBJ1-5,CATASDPRIGAPVGPNQPQHF,TGTGCCACCGCTAGCGATCCTAGGATAGGTGCCCCGGTGGGACCTAATCAGCCCCAGCATTTT
TRBV7-2,TRBD1,.,TRBJ1-3,CASSMGQGGNTIYF,TGTGCCAGCAGCATGGGACAGGGTGGAAACACCATATATTTT
TRBV7-2,.,.,TRBJ2-7,CASSLTMGAYEQYF,TGTGCCAGCAGCTTAACTATGGGAGCCTACGAGCAGTACTTC
TRBV30,TRBD2,.,TRBJ2-3,CAWSPGLAADTQYF,TGTGCCTGGAGTCCGGGACTAGCTGCAGATACGCAGTATTTT
TRBV9,TRBD1,.,TRBJ1-2,CASSPGTGHYGYTF,TGTGCCAGCAGCCCAGGGACAGGACACTATGGCTACACCTTC
TRBV5-4,.,.,TRBJ1-6,CASSITVGGGAYNSPLHF,TGTGCCAGCAGCATAACCGTGGGGGGTGGCGCCTATAATTCACCCCTCCACTTT
TRBV4-2,.,.,TRBJ2-5,CASSQRGGVETQYF,TGTGCCAGCAGCCAAAGAGGGGGGGTCGAGACCCAGTACTTC
TRBV4-2,TRBD2,.,TRBJ2-2,CASSQDRTGTSGSWTKLFF,TGTGCCAGCAGCCAAGATCGGACCGGGACTAGCGGTTCATGGACGAAGCTGTTTTTT
TRBV7-2,TRBD1,.,TRBJ2-5,CASSPGQGAETQYF,TGTGCCAGCAGCCCGGGACAGGGGGCAGAGACCCAGTACTTC
TRBV4-2,.,.,TRBJ2-1,CASSLGVTDNEQFF,TGTGCCAGCAGCTTGGGAGTAACGGACAATGAGCAGTTCTTC
TRBV27,TRBD1,.,TRBJ1-2,CASRPGTGFSSGYTF,TGTGCCAGCAGGCCCGGGACAGGATTTAGCTCGGGCTACACCTTC
TRBV9,.,.,TRBJ1-4,CASSVAGAHEKLFF,TGTGCCAGCAGCGTCGCCGGGGCGCACGAAAAACTGTTTTTT
TRBV29-1,.,few,TRBJ2-7,CSGRPDGAGEQYF,TGCAGCGGCAGACCGGACGGAGCAGGGGAGCAGTACTTC